The T cell receptor beta chain described here comes from a study of CD8 T cells in Susac syndrome (dated by TCRdb to the late 2010s). In the study overall: Whether CD8+ T cell activation and differentiation in Susac syndrome was antigen driven was tested using repertoire sequencing.

RNA was extracted using the RNeasy kit, and roughly 0.45 to 1 microgram was reverse transcribed with random hexamers. The immunoSEQ multiplex PCR assay, covering 54 Vbeta and 13 Jbeta segments, was used to amplify TCR beta CDR3 regions. PCR amplification bias was corrected using a synthetic template baseline for primer optimization and computational correction. The published analysis was carried out like this. Reads were assigned to V, D and J genes according to IMGT and analyzed in immunoSEQ Analyzer, with only productive sequences retained. To calculate clonality, Shannon entropy was normalized by log2 of the number of productive unique sequences and then subtracted from one. For each patient and control, public and private clones were evaluated among the 100 most prevalent clones. Clones were defined as Susac-specific when absent from the healthy and MS cohorts, from about 1,100 published viral clones and from other ImmuneACCESS disease sequences. TCRdb applied fastp at Q25 and MiXCR to the public reads, then kept only in-frame beta chains. Each entry is one CDR3 protein sequence, shown with its most common DNA and genes. TCRdb's processing, not the authors', yielded these V and J calls. The sample contains approximately 150,000 distinct CDR3 sequences, over 85% of them found a single time. The ten biggest clones cover under 0.095% of the sample.

Peripheral blood CD8+ and CD4+ T cells from healthy donors, Susac syndrome patients and multiple sclerosis patients were profiled using high-throughput TCR beta sequencing. The multiple sclerosis controls were treatment-naive patients who had stable or active relapsing-remitting disease and met the revised McDonald criteria. Bulk CD8+ and CD4+ T cells were purified by magnetic negative isolation, whereas CD8+ TEMRA cells were enriched by FACS. Blood was collected in EDTA tubes and processed within 24 hours, with PBMCs isolated through density gradient centrifugation. PBMCs intended for TCR sequencing were cryopreserved in liquid nitrogen and thawed later in a water bath at 37 degrees C. The sorted or isolated CD4+, CD8+ and CD8+ TEMRA cells reached a purity of at least 90%. Broader findings and caveats from the paper: The study acknowledged that relatively few individuals were included in the TCR sequencing and HLA analysis.

Per the germline V gene, SGHRS is the CDR1 and YFSETQ is the CDR2. Including the terminal cysteine and phenylalanine, the CDR3 comprises 14 residues. Just the 42-base CDR3 DNA is kept, in frame starting at base 1. Trimming leaves V shorter by 4 bases and J shorter by 6 bases, with the junction holding 7 bases beyond the gene matches. With regard to this clonotype: Its antigen target is currently unknown. Per-base quality was not reported, and no clone a single base away is much larger than it.

The specimen sequenced was CD4+ T cells from PBMCs. This sequence originates from a human donor with multiple sclerosis. The chain was built from TRBV5-1 and TRBJ2-7; the central 10 bases match TRBD1. The sequenced DNA is TGCGCCAGCAGCCCGGGACAGGGGATCGTCGAGCAGTACTTC. This yields the protein CASSPGQGIVEQYF.